This T cell receptor (beta chain) was identified during a study of blood T cells in healthy people across ages. Study outcomes and limitations: Versus aged donors, long-lived donors had higher diversity and more naive CD4+ cells. Observed TCR beta diversity showed a strong correlation with the percentage of naive T cells as measured by flow cytometry.

Primers used in a second PCR of about 7 to 12 cycles were a sample-barcoded 5' primer and a J-beta primer mix. TCRdb used MiXCR to reprocess the 5' RACE reads, holding one entry per CDR3 protein. The repertoire holds 1.5 million to 2 million distinct CDR3 sequences, with about 50% as singletons. V gave up 4 bases and J gave up 9 bases, with 13 bases separating them. CDR3 length equals 13 residues. The V gene's germline CDR1 is SGHTA and CDR2 FQGNSA. This clonotype has just a few counts. Its antigen is unknown. Material for sequencing was blood. The TCR comes from a woman in her 40s in good health. The chain recombines TRBV7-2 with TRBJ2-1; the D gene could be TRBD1 or TRBD2 (5 bases each). CDR3 protein: CASSSIARGEQFF. The CDR3, as DNA: TGTGCCAGCAGCTCCATCGCGAGGGGTGAGCAGTTCTTC.